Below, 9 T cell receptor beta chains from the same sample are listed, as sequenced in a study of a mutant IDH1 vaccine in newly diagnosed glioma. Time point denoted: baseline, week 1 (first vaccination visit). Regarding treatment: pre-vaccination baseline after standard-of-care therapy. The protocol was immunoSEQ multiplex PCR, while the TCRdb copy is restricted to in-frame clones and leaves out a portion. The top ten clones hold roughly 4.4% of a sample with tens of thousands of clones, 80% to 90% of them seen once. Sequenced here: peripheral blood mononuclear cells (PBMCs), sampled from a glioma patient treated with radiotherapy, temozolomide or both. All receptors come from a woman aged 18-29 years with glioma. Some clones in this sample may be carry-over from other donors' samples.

CDR3 in DNA: TGTGCCAGCAGCTTAGCTACAGGGGGCGTTCGCCTAAACACTGAAGCTTTCTTT. As protein: CASSLATGGVRLNTEAFF. This sequence joins TRBV7-2 and TRBJ1-1; 9 nucleotides align to TRBD1. From germline, CDR1 is SGHTA and CDR2 FQGNSA. The ends lost 0 bases at V and 2 bases at J; junction bases unmatched: 10. The CDR3 is 18 residues long.

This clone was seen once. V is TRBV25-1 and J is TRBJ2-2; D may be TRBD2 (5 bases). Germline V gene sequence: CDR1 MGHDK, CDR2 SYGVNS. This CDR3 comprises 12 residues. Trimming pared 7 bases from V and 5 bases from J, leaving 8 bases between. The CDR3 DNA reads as TGTGCCAGCACTAGCAGGACCGGGGAGCTGTTTTTT. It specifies CASTSRTGELFF.

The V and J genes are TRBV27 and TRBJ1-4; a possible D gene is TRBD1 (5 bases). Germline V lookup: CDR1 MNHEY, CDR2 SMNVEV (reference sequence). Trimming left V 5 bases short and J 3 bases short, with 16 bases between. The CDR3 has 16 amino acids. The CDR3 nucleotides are TGTGCCAGCAGTACCCGGGGGGTCGGGGCTAATGAAAAACTGTTTTTT. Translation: CASSTRGVGANEKLFF.

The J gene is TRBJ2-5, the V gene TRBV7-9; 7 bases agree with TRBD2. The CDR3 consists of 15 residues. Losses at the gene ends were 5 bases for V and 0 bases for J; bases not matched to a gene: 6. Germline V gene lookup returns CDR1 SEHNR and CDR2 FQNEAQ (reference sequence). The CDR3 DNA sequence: TGTGCCAGCAGCCGGCCACTAGCGAACCAAGAGACCCAGTACTTC. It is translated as CASSRPLANQETQYF.

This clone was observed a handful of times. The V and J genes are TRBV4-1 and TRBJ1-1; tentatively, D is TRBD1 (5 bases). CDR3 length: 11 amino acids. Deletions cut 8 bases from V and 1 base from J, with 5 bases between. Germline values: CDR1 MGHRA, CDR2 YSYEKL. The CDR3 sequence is CASGTNTEAFF. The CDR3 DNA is TGCGCCAGCGGGACGAACACTGAAGCTTTCTTT.

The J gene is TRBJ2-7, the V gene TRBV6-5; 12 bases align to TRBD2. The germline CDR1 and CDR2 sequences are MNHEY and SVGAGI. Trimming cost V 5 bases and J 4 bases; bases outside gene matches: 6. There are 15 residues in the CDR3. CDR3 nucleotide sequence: TGTGCCAGCAGTAATGGACTAGCGGGATTGTACGAGCAGTACTTC. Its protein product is CASSNGLAGLYEQYF.

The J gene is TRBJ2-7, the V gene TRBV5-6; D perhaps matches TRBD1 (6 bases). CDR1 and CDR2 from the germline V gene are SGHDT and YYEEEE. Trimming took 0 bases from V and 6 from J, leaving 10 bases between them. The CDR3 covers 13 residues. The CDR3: CASSLGQEPEQYF. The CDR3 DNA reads TGTGCCAGCAGCTTGGGACAGGAGCCCGAGCAGTACTTC.

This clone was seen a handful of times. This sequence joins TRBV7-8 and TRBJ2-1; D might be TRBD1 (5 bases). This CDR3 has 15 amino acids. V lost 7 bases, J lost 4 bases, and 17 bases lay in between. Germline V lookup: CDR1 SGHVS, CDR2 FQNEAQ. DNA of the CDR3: TGTGCCAGCACCCCAGGGCCTACTCATTACAATGAGCAGTTCTTC. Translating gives CASTPGPTHYNEQFF.

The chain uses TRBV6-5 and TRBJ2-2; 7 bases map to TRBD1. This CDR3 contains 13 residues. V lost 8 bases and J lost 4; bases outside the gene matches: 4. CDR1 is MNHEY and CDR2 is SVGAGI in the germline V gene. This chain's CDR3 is CASRTGVTGELFF. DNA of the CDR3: TGTGCCAGCCGGACAGGAGTCACCGGGGAGCTGTTTTTT.